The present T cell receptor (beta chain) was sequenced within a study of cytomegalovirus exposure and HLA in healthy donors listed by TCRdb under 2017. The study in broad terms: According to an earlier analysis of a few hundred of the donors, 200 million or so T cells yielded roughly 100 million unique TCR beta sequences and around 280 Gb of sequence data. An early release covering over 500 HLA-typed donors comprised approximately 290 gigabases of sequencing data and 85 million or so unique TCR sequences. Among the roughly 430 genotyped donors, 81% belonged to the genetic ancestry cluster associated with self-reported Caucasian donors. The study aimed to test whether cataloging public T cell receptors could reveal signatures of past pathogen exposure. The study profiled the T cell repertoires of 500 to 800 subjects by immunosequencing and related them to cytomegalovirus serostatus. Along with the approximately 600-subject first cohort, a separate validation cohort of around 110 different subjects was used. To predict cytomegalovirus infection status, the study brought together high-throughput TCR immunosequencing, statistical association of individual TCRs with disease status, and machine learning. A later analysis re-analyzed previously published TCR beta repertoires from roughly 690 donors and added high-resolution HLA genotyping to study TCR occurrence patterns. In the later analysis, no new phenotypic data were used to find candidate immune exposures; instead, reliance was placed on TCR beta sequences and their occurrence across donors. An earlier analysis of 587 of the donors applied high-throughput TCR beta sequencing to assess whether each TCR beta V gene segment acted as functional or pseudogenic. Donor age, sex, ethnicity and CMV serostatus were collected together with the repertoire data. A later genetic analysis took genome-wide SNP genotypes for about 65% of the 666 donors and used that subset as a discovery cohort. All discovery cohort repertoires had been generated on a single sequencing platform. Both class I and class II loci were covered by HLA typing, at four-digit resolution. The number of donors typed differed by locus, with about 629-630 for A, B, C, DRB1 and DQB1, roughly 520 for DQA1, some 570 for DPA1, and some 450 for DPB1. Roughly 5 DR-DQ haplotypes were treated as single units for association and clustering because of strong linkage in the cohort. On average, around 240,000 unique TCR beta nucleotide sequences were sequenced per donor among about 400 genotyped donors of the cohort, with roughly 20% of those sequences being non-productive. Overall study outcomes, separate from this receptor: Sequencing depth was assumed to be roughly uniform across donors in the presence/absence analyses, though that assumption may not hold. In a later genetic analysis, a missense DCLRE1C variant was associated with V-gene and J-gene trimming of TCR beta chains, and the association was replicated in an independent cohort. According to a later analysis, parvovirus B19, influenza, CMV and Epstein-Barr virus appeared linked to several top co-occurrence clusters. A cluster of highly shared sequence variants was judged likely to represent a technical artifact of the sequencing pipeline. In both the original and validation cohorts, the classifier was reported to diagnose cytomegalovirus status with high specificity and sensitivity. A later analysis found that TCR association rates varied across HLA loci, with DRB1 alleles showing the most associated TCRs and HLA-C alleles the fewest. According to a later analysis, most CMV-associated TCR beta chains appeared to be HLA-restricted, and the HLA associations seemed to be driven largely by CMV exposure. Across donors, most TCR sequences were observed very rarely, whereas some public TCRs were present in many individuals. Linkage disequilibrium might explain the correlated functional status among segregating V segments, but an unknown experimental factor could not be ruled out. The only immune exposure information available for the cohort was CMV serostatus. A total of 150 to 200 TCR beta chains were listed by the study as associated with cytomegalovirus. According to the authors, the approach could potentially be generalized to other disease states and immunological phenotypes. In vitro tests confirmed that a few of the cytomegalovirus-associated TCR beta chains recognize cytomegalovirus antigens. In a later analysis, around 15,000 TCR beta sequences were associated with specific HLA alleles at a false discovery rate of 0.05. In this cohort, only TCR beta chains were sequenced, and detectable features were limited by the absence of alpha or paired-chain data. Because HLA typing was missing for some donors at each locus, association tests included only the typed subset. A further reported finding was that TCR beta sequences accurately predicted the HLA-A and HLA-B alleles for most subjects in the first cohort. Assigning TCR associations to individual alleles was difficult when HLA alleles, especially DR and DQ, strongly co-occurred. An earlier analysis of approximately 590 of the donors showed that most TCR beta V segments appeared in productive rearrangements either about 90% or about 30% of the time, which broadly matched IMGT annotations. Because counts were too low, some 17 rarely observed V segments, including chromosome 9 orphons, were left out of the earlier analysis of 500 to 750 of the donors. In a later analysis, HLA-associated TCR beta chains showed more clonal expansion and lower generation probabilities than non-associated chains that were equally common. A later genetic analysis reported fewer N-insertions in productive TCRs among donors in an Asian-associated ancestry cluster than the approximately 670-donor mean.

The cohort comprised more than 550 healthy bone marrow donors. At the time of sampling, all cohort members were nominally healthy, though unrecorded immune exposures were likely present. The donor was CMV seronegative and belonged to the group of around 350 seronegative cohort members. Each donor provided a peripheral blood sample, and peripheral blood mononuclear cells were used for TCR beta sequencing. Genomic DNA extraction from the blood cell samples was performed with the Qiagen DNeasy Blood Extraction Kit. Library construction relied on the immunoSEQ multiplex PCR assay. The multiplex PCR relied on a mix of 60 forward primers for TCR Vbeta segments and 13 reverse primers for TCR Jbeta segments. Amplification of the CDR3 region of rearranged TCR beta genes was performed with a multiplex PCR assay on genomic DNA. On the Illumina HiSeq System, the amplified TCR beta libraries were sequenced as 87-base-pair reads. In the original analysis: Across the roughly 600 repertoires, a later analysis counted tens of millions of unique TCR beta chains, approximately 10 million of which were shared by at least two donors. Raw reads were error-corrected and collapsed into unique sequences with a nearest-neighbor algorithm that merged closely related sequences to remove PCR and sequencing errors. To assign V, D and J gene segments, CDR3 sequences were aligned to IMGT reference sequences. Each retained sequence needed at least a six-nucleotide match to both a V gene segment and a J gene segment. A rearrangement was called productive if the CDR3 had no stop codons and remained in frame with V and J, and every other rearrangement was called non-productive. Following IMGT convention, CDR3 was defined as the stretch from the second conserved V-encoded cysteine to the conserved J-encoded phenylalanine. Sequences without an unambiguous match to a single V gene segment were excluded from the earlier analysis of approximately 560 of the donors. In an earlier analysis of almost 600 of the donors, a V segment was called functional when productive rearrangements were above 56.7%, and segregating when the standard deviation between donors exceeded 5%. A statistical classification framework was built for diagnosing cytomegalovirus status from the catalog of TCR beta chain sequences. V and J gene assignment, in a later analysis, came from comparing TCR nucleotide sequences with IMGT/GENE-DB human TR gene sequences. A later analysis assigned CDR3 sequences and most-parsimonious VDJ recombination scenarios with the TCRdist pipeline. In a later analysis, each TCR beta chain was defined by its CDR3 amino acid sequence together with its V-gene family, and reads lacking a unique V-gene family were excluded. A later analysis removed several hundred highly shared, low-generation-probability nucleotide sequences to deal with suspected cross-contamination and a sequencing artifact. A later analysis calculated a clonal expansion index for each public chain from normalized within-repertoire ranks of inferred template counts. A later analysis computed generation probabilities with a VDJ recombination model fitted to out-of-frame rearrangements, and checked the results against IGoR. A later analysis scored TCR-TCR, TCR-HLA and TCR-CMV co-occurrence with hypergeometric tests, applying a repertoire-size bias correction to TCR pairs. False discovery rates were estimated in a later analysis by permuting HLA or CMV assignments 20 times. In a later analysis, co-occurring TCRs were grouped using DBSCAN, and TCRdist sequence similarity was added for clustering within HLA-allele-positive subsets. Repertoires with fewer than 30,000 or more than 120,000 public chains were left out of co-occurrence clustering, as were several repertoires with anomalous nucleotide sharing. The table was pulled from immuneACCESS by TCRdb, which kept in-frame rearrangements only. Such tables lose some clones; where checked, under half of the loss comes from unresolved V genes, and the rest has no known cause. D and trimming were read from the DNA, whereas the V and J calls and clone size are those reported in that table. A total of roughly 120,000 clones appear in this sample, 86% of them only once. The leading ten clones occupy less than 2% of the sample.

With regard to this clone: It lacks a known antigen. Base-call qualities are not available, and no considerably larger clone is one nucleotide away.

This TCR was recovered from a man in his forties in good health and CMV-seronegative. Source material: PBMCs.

The CDR3 reads as follows: CASSSRAGLAVSYEQYF. The nucleotide sequence reads as follows: TGCGCCAGCAGCTCCCGGGCGGGACTAGCGGTCTCCTACGAGCAGTACTTC. The chain was built from TRBV5-1 and TRBJ2-7; the central 11 bases match TRBD2. Reading the germline V gene gives CDR1 SGHRS and CDR2 YFSETQ. For this chain, trimming is 3 bases at the V end and 0 bases at the J end, and the number of junction bases without a gene match is 8. The CDR3 measures 17 amino acids from cysteine to phenylalanine. Just CDR3 DNA is preserved here, 51 bases in frame from base 1.